This T cell receptor beta chain derives from a study of blood T cell repertoires in COVID-19. Per germline, CDR1 MNHNS and CDR2 SASEGT. V lost 2 bases, J lost 11 bases, and 13 bases lay in between. CDR3 length: 13 amino acids. In the authors' methods: From reference gene primer amplification, estimates of nucleated cell counts were derived. The table came from immunoSEQ multiplex PCR; TCRdb's copy has only in-frame clones and leaves some out. V and J calls and clone size follow that table, whereas D and trimming were derived from the DNA. The data show 340,000 or so clones, 65% to 90% seen once. Individuals drawn from 20 to 30 US areas were about 18 to 100 years old. Donors were grouped by their self-reported clinical history.

The rearrangement joins TRBV6-1 to TRBJ1-3; D is uncertain. The clonotype comes from a woman aged 40-49 years with acute COVID-19. The sample comprised PBMCs or T cells enriched from blood (not recorded which). DNA of the CDR3: TGTGCCAGCAGTGAACCCCGGGGTGACCCCATATATTTT. It translates to CASSEPRGDPIYF.